This entry is about one T cell receptor (beta chain). Antigen unknown. This sample is drawn from a study of early T cells in non-severe SARS-CoV-2 infection. Study-wide results and limits: Sequences matched to VDJdb favored anti-spike CD8 responses, while private and CD4 specificities were missed.

The germline CDR1 and CDR2 sequences are LNHDA and SQIVND (reference sequence). The CDR3 covers 14 residues. Trimming shortened V by 5 bases and J by 6 bases, and 14 bases separated the two germline ends. TCRdb used MiXCR to reprocess the 5' RACE reads, holding one entry per CDR3 protein. In the table there are 45,000 to 75,000 distinct CDR3 sequences, around 6% of which are singletons. What was sequenced was whole blood. The clonotype was recovered from an adult who was a healthcare worker with PCR-confirmed SARS-CoV-2 infection or an uninfected control (not recorded which). The chain combines TRBV19 with TRBJ2-4; D is possibly TRBD1 or TRBD2 (5 bases each). The CDR3 region has the DNA TGTGCCAGTAGTGGGGGACCTAGGGGAAACATTCAGTACTTC. Its protein product is CASSGGPRGNIQYF.